This T cell receptor (beta chain) came from a study of T cells in localized non-small cell lung cancer. Study-wide points: For the top 100 tumor clones, a median roughly 56 also appeared in adjacent lung. Prolonged overall survival went with higher T cell density in the blood. Compared with tumor, uninvolved adjacent lung displayed greater T cell clonality, ranking highest overall.

Comment on this clone: Its specificity is not known.

Generated by immunoSEQ multiplex PCR, the TCRdb table keeps only in-frame clones and is missing some. The profile shows approximately 88,000 clones, approximately 90% of them singletons. The CDR3 totals 13 residues. Germline CDR1 is MNHEY and CDR2 is SVGAGI. Trimming stripped 7 bases from V and 7 bases from J, with 16 bases between. The material sequenced was PBMCs, taken before any cancer treatment. This clonotype originated in a woman between 35 and 75 years old with stage II squamous cell lung carcinoma. The rearrangement uses TRBV6-5 and TRBJ1-2; D is undetermined. For the CDR3, the DNA is TGTGCCAGCAAGGAGGGTTTAGTGGGTGGCTACACCTTC. Translating it yields CASKEGLVGGYTF.